A single sample gave rise to the 27 T cell receptor beta chains below, sequenced in a study of OX40 agonist ivuxolimab in advanced cancers. Libraries were prepared by immunoSEQ multiplex PCR; TCRdb keeps only in-frame clonotypes and omits some of them. Counted here are roughly 53,000 clones, roughly 93% occurring once; the ten biggest clones make up around a sixth. Material: CD4+ or CD8+ T cells sorted from blood, obtained in a trial of the OX40 agonist ivuxolimab. These receptors were obtained from an adult with an advanced solid tumor such as melanoma, head and neck, liver or kidney cancer.

This chain links TRBV19 with TRBJ1-2, with TRBD1 matching 12 bases. Germline-derived CDR1 and CDR2 are LNHDA and SQIVND (reference sequence). V gave up 4 bases and J gave up 4 bases; unmatched junction bases: 4. The CDR3 consists of 15 residues. CDR3 DNA sequence: TGTGCCAGTAGTAGTGGGACAGGGGGCGTCTATGGCTACACCTTC. Protein product: CASSSGTGGVYGYTF.

The genes are TRBV28 and TRBJ1-1; D uncertain. The CDR3 has 12 residues. CDR1 and CDR2 (germline): MDHEN, SYDVKM. V dropped 2 bases and J dropped 5 bases, with 6 bases sitting between them. The CDR3 loop is CASSLDGTEAFF. The CDR3 DNA sequence: TGTGCCAGCAGTTTAGACGGGACTGAAGCTTTCTTT.

The genes are TRBV5-6 and TRBJ1-2; D ambiguous. Looked up from germline, CDR1 is SGHDT and CDR2 is YYEEEE. Trimming shortened V by 0 bases and J by 5 bases, and 8 bases separated the two germline ends. The CDR3 extends over 13 amino acids. This chain's CDR3 is CASSLGQTYGYTF. The DNA of the CDR3 is TGTGCCAGCAGCTTGGGTCAGACTTATGGCTACACCTTC.

This clone appeared a single time. CDR3 bases: TGTGCCAGCAGTATCCTATCCGCGGCCCAATTGGGGGAGCAGTACTTC. This encodes CASSILSAAQLGEQYF. The chain combines TRBV28 with TRBJ2-7; no firm D call. The germline V gene encodes CDR1 MDHEN and CDR2 SYDVKM. Between the trimmed V and J ends, which lost 5 bases and 7 bases, there was a span of 24 bases. The CDR3 is 16 amino acids.

As concerns this clone: One junction end does not reproduce the germline sequence, and a read error may be involved. The V gene is TRBV6-6, the J gene TRBJ2-7; 7 nucleotides align to TRBD2. The CDR3 consists of 10 residues. Germline V CDR1 and CDR2: MNHNY, SVGAGI (reference sequence). The CDR3 nucleotides are TGTGTCAGCGGGGCCCCCGAGCAGTACTTC. This codes for CVSGAPEQYF.

The chain has TRBV7-9 and TRBJ1-1; D not certain. The CDR3 spans 12 residues. The V gene lost 6 bases and the J gene lost 1 base, with 6 bases spanning the gap. Germline V lookup: CDR1 SEHNR, CDR2 FQNEAQ (reference sequence). Here the CDR3 DNA reads TGTGCCAGCAGTTTACAGAACACTGAAGCTTTCTTT. It yields the protein CASSLQNTEAFF. Together with reference TRBV7-9 and TRBJ1-1, the CDR3 gives the full variable domain: DTGVSQNPRHKITKRGQNVTFRCDPISEHNRLYWYRQTLGQGPEFLTYFQNEAQLEKSRLLSDRFSAERPKGSFSTLEIQRTEQGDSAMYLCASSLQNTEAFFGQGTRLTVV.

CDR3 in DNA: TGTGCCAGCAGCTTGGGACAGGGTAACTATGGCTACACCTTC. Its protein is CASSLGQGNYGYTF. This chain joins TRBV5-4 and TRBJ1-2; 7 bases align to TRBD1. V shed 0 bases, J shed 1 base, and the junction held 0 bases outside the gene matches. This CDR3 is built from 14 residues. Germline V gives CDR1 SGHNT, CDR2 YYREEE (reference sequence).

This chain uses TRBV20-1 with TRBJ2-1; D ambiguous. This CDR3 has 11 residues. Per germline, CDR1 DFQATT and CDR2 SNEGSKA (reference sequence). With 3 bases removed from V and 10 bases from J, the gap between germline ends came to 10 bases. CDR3 bases: TGCAGTGCTAGTGGGCCAAACGAGCAGTTCTTC. This codes for CSASGPNEQFF.

V is TRBV13 and J is TRBJ2-7; D not resolved. CDR1 and CDR2 (germline): PRHDT, FYEKMQ (reference sequence). The length of the CDR3 is 11 residues. Trimming left V 0 bases short and J 6 bases short, with 3 bases between. The CDR3 DNA sequence: TGTGCCAGCAGCTTAGGATTCGAGCAGTACTTC. This codes for CASSLGFEQYF.

V usage is TRBV9 and J usage is TRBJ2-3; 7 bases are a match to TRBD1. CDR3 length equals 16 residues. Trimming cost V 1 base and J 1 base; bases outside gene matches: 6. Germline lookup yields CDR1 SGDLS and CDR2 YYNGEE. CDR3 in DNA: TGTGCCAGCAGCGTACAAGGGGGCTGGGGCACAGATACGCAGTATTTT. It specifies CASSVQGGWGTDTQYF.

The genes are TRBV6-5 and TRBJ2-3; D not certain. The CDR3 spans 15 residues. The germline CDR1 and CDR2 sequences are MNHEY and SVGAGI. Deletions cut 0 bases from V and 1 base from J, with 8 bases between. The CDR3: CASSYSFLRTDTQYF. CDR3 coding DNA: TGTGCCAGCAGTTACTCGTTCTTGCGCACAGATACGCAGTATTTT.

The rearrangement joins TRBV5-5 to TRBJ2-7; D is uncertain. Germline CDR1 is SGHKS and CDR2 is YYEKEE (reference sequence). Trimming stripped 6 bases from V and 4 bases from J, with 14 bases between. There are 13 residues in the CDR3. The DNA for the CDR3 is TGTGCCAGCACCACGGGTGGGGTGTACGAGCAGTACTTC. This gives the protein CASTTGGVYEQYF.

The V call is TRBV11-2, the J call TRBJ2-7, with TRBD2 as a possible D gene (6 bases). This CDR3 is 14 amino acids long. Germline-derived CDR1 and CDR2 are SGHAT and FQNNGV. Trimming stripped 7 bases from V and 1 base from J, with 14 bases between. CDR3 nucleotides: TGTGCCAGCACTCTGGGGGGAAATTCCTACGAGCAGTACTTC. It is translated as CASTLGGNSYEQYF.

This chain uses TRBV27 with TRBJ2-5, with TRBD2 as a possible D gene (6 bases). V lost 6 bases and J 5 bases, leaving 10 bases between the germline ends. Looked up from germline, CDR1 is MNHEY and CDR2 is SMNVEV (reference sequence). The CDR3 is made up of 12 amino acids. The CDR3 DNA reads TGTGCCAGCAGCGCGGGAACGGAGACCCAGTACTTC. This sequence encodes CASSAGTETQYF.

The V call is TRBV7-9, the J call TRBJ1-1; no clear D. The ends were cut back, 5 bases at V and 7 bases at J, with 20 bases in the middle. This CDR3 comprises 15 residues. Germline V gene data show CDR1 as SEHNR and CDR2 as FQNEAQ (reference sequence). The CDR3 coding sequence is TGTGCCAGCAGCCCCCTGCGCGGCAGTGAGGATGAAGCTTTCTTT. Its translation is CASSPLRGSEDEAFF.

A word on this clone: One base away lies a much larger clone, so this may be a sequencing read error. The chain has TRBV7-9 and TRBJ1-4; D is unresolved. The V gene lost 5 bases and the J gene lost 8 bases, with 9 bases spanning the gap. Germline lookup yields CDR1 SEHNR and CDR2 FQNEAQ (reference sequence). The CDR3 sequence is 12 residues long. This chain's CDR3 is CASSLVGEKLFF. The CDR3 coding sequence is TGTGCCAGCAGCCTGGTGGGCGAAAAACTGTTTTTT.

V usage is TRBV7-9 and J usage is TRBJ1-1, with D unresolved. The germline CDR1 and CDR2 sequences are SEHNR and FQNEAQ (reference sequence). The CDR3 spans 15 residues. V lost 0 bases to trimming and J lost 0 bases, with 8 bases between them. The CDR3 DNA sequence: TGTGCCAGCAGCTTAGCCGGATTCATGAACACTGAAGCTTTCTTT. This sequence encodes CASSLAGFMNTEAFF.

This clone was counted once. This chain uses TRBV27 with TRBJ2-3; TRBD2 is a possible D gene (5 bases). The germline CDR1 and CDR2 sequences are MNHEY and SMNVEV (reference sequence). CDR3 length: 19 residues. The V gene lost 0 bases and the J gene lost 4 bases, with 23 bases spanning the gap. CDR3 sequence: CASSLSGLAAQIPADTQYF. The CDR3 bases are TGTGCCAGCAGTTTATCAGGGCTAGCAGCCCAAATCCCTGCAGATACGCAGTATTTT.

The CDR3 nucleotides are TGTGCCAGCAGTTACGATGAGCGGGAGGACAATGAGCAGTTCTTC. Amino acid sequence: CASSYDEREDNEQFF. The rearrangement uses TRBV6-5 and TRBJ2-1, with TRBD2 matching 9 bases. With 2 bases clipped from V and 5 bases from J, the junction kept 4 bases outside the gene matches. This CDR3 region has 15 residues. The V gene's germline CDR1 is MNHEY and CDR2 SVGAGI.

The genes are TRBV7-8 and TRBJ2-7; 10 bases are a match to TRBD1. Germline V CDR1 and CDR2: SGHVS, FQNEAQ. The CDR3 runs 19 residues. The V and J ends lost 5 bases and 3 bases, in that order; junction bases with no gene match: 19. Written as DNA, the CDR3 is TGTGCCAGCAGCGCCCCCGGGACAGGGGACATCGGGAGCCGCTACGAGCAGTACTTC. This translates into CASSAPGTGDIGSRYEQYF.

There are a few counts of this clone. V and J are TRBV7-9 and TRBJ1-1; TRBD1 agrees at 8 bases. CDR1 and CDR2 (germline): SEHNR, FQNEAQ (reference sequence). CDR3 length: 14 residues. The junction had 7 bases not matched to a gene; V was cut back by 6 bases and J by 4 bases. CDR3 nucleotide sequence: TGTGCCAGCAGGGGTACAGGGGGGCTCACTGAAGCTTTCTTT. This sequence encodes CASRGTGGLTEAFF.

This clone was seen a single time. The V call is TRBV11-2, the J call TRBJ1-4; D unclear. The CDR3 contains 17 residues. Trimming pared 1 base from V and 5 bases from J, leaving 17 bases between. Germline V gene lookup returns CDR1 SGHAT and CDR2 FQNNGV. The CDR3 protein is CASSLVRGRAENEKLFF. CDR3 in DNA: TGTGCCAGCAGCTTAGTGCGAGGTCGGGCTGAGAATGAAAAACTGTTTTTT.

Concerning this clone itself: The same CDR3 arises from other DNA sequences in this sample as well. The J gene is TRBJ2-7, the V gene TRBV27, with 11 positions matching TRBD2. Germline CDR1 and CDR2: MNHEY and SMNVEV (reference sequence). The trim removed 1 base at V and 5 bases at J, leaving 4 bases unmatched. CDR3 length: 15 residues. The CDR3 spells CASSLLAGGPNEQYF. The CDR3 DNA follows: TGTGCCAGCAGTTTATTAGCGGGAGGGCCAAACGAGCAGTACTTC.

For the CDR3, the DNA is TGCGCCAGCAGCCAAAGAACTAGCTTGGGCGGGGAGCTGTTTTTT. Translation gives CASSQRTSLGGELFF. This sequence joins TRBV4-1 and TRBJ2-2, with a tentative D call TRBD2 (6 bases). The germline V gene has CDR1 MGHRA and CDR2 YSYEKL. This CDR3 has 15 amino acids. Trimming cost V 2 bases and J 7 bases, with 14 bases left between them.

The chain links TRBV28 to TRBJ1-3; D gene ambiguous. The V gene's germline CDR1 is MDHEN and CDR2 SYDVKM. This CDR3 has 19 residues. V was pared by 4 bases and J by 0 bases, with 22 bases between. The CDR3 loop reads CASSCPDGYLTCSGNTIYF. For the CDR3, the DNA is TGTGCCAGCAGTTGCCCTGACGGATACTTAACTTGCTCTGGAAACACCATATATTTT.

The chain uses TRBV7-9 and TRBJ2-7; no reliable D call. The length of the CDR3 is 14 residues. V lost 3 bases, J lost 3 bases, and 12 bases lay in between. Germline CDR1 is SEHNR and CDR2 is FQNEAQ (reference sequence). The CDR3: CASSLGEKVYEQYF. As DNA, the CDR3 is TGTGCCAGCAGCTTGGGTGAGAAGGTCTACGAGCAGTACTTC.

The J gene is TRBJ2-6, the V gene TRBV28; D may be TRBD1 (5 bases). Trimming pared 7 bases from V and 4 bases from J, leaving 11 bases between. The CDR3 runs 14 residues. Germline loops: CDR1 MDHEN, CDR2 SYDVKM. The CDR3 is CASTPGYGANVLTF. The CDR3 coding sequence is TGTGCCAGCACCCCAGGGTACGGGGCCAACGTCCTGACTTTC.